This T cell receptor beta chain was identified during a study of cytomegalovirus exposure and HLA in healthy donors. Study-wide findings and caveats: TCR beta V segments were, for the most part, productive about 87% or about 30% of the time in an earlier analysis. In a later analysis, HLA-associated beta chains showed higher expansion and lower generation probabilities than comparable chains.

PCR primers comprised 60 Vbeta and 13 Jbeta primers. Using immunoSEQ multiplex PCR, the repertoire was profiled, and TCRdb retains in-frame clones only, with some absent. Of some 110,000 clones in the sample, approximately 78% were seen once. Notes on this clone: Its antigen is unidentified.

The germline V gene encodes CDR1 SGHRS and CDR2 YFSETQ. V shed 3 bases and J shed 1 base, with 10 bases lying between them. The CDR3 has 15 amino acids. V gene TRBV5-1 combines with J gene TRBJ2-2, with D tentatively TRBD2 (6 bases). This receptor was obtained from a man younger than 45 in good health and CMV-seropositive. Sequences were obtained from PBMCs. The CDR3 sequence: CASSWWGGNTGELFF. The CDR3 nucleotides are TGCGCCAGCAGCTGGTGGGGAGGGAACACCGGGGAGCTGTTTTTT. Full variable domain (rest looked up from reference TRBV5-1 and TRBJ2-2): KAGVTQTPRYLIKTRGQQVTLSCSPISGHRSVSWYQQTPGQGLQFLFEYFSETQRNKGNFPGRFSGRQFSNSRSEMNVSTLELGDSALYLCASSWWGGNTGELFFGEGSRLTVL.